Shown below are 27 T cell receptor beta chains from a single sample sequenced in a study of PD-L1 blockade in urothelial cancer. TCRdb's copy holds only in-frame clones and misses some; the assay was immunoSEQ multiplex PCR. This sample yields more than 65,000 clones, of which approximately 86% are seen a single time; more than 5.5% belongs to the top ten. Sequenced here: PBMCs, sampled around atezolizumab (anti-PD-L1) treatment. The receptor source for this set is a woman aged 70-85 years with urothelial cancer.

The sample holds one count of this clone. The V and J genes are TRBV12-1 and TRBJ2-5; the listed D gene, TRBD1, was not tested against the DNA. TRBV12-1 is flagged as a pseudogene. The CDR3 totals 16 residues. The CDR3 coding sequence is TGTGCCAGCAGCCCACACACCGGGACACCTCAAGAGACCCAGTACTTC. Translation gives CASSPHTGTPQETQYF.

The gene calls are TRBV6-6 and TRBJ1-2; unclear D gene. The germline gives CDR1 MNHNY, CDR2 SVGAGI (reference sequence). V gave up 7 bases and J gave up 7 bases, with 10 bases separating them. This CDR3 region has 11 residues. The CDR3 sequence is CASTKARGYTF. In DNA form, the CDR3 reads TGTGCCAGCACCAAAGCGCGTGGCTACACCTTC.

The chain combines TRBV2 with TRBJ1-6; D gene uncertain. This CDR3 has 13 residues. The germline gives CDR1 SNHLY, CDR2 FYNNEI. Between the trimmed V and J ends, which lost 7 bases and 6 bases, there was a span of 10 bases. The CDR3 coding sequence is TGTGCCAGCACCGGGAGAGGTAATTCACCCCTCCACTTT. Translation: CASTGRGNSPLHF.

This clone was observed a few times. V gene TRBV14 combines with J gene TRBJ2-1, with 8 positions matching TRBD2. With V trimmed by 5 bases and J by 4 bases, 13 bases remained unmatched. Per germline, CDR1 SGHDN and CDR2 FVKESK. The CDR3 is 17 amino acids. CDR3 sequence: CASSAEAGSGGYNEQFF. The CDR3 region has the DNA TGTGCCAGCAGCGCTGAAGCGGGCTCGGGGGGGTACAATGAGCAGTTCTTC.

The chain recombines TRBV5-3 with TRBJ1-6; D may be TRBD1 (6 bases). TRBV5-3 is an ORF; its function is uncertain. V lost 4 bases and J 0 bases, leaving 14 bases between the germline ends. This CDR3 has 17 amino acids. In nucleotides, the CDR3 is TGTGCCAGAAGCATGTACGACAGGAGCTCCTATAATTCACCCCTCCACTTT. Amino acids: CARSMYDRSSYNSPLHF.

CDR3 sequence: CASSEPGLPTDGYTF. The DNA of the CDR3 is TGCGCCAGCAGTGAACCGGGACTCCCGACGGATGGCTACACCTTC. The chain has TRBV10-2 and TRBJ1-2; the D gene is possibly TRBD1 (5 bases). Germline CDR1 WSHSY, CDR2 SAAADI. Between the trimmed V and J ends, which lost 3 bases and 6 bases, there was a span of 17 bases. The CDR3 extends over 15 amino acids.

The chain uses TRBV11-3 and TRBJ2-1; TRBD1 agrees at 10 bases. The germline V gene has CDR1 SGHNT and CDR2 YENEEA. The ends lost 2 bases at V and 3 bases at J; junction bases unmatched: 10. The CDR3 is 18 residues long. The CDR3 loop reads CASSLSLAGTGDYNEQFF. The CDR3 DNA reads TGTGCCAGCAGCTTATCATTAGCCGGGACAGGGGACTACAATGAGCAGTTCTTC.

This clone was recorded only once. This rearrangement joins TRBV7-2 to TRBJ1-2, with TRBD1 identical over 7 bases. Germline V lookup: CDR1 SGHTA, CDR2 FQGNSA. J was trimmed by 3 bases and V by 2 bases; bases with no gene match: 6. The CDR3 is 15 amino acids. The chain's CDR3 is CASSLIEGADYGYTF. In DNA, the CDR3 is TGTGCCAGCAGCTTAATTGAGGGGGCAGACTATGGCTACACCTTC.

The V gene is TRBV30, the J gene TRBJ2-2; TRBD2 matches at 7 bases. V shed 0 bases and J 2 bases; nucleotides not matched to a gene: 6. Germline V gene sequence: CDR1 GTSNPN, CDR2 SVGIG (reference sequence). CDR3 length equals 16 residues. This CDR3 reads CAWSVLGRGNTGELFF. CDR3 nucleotides: TGTGCCTGGAGTGTACTAGGGAGGGGAAACACCGGGGAGCTGTTTTTT. The entire variable domain, with the rest obtained from reference TRBV30 and TRBJ2-2, is as follows: SQTIHQWPATLVQPVGSPLSLECTVEGTSNPNLYWYRQAAGRGLQLLFYSVGIGQISSEVPQNLSASRPQDRQFILSSKKLLLSDSGFYLCAWSVLGRGNTGELFFGEGSRLTVL.

The genes are TRBV30 and TRBJ2-1; 9 bases are a match to TRBD2. CDR3 size: 15 residues. J gave up 8 bases and V 0 bases, and 8 bases lay outside the gene matches. Germline CDR1 GTSNPN, CDR2 SVGIG (reference sequence). Here the CDR3 DNA reads TGTGCCTGGAGTGTACTGGGCGGGGGGGCGTATGAGCAGTTCTTC. The encoded protein is CAWSVLGGGAYEQFF.

The J gene is TRBJ2-5, the V gene TRBV5-4; TRBD2 matches 7 bases. The length of the CDR3 is 13 residues. Unmatched junction bases numbered 3, after V lost 2 bases and J lost 5 bases. CDR1 is SGHNT and CDR2 is YYREEE in the germline V gene (reference sequence). CDR3 sequence (DNA): TGTGCCAGCAGCTTTCCAGCGGGGGAGACCCAGTACTTC. Translating gives CASSFPAGETQYF.

The chain combines TRBV13 with TRBJ2-7; 9 bases line up with TRBD1. J gave up 3 bases and V 1 base, and 4 bases lay outside the gene matches. The CDR3 is made up of 15 amino acids. CDR1 and CDR2 (germline): PRHDT, FYEKMQ (reference sequence). The CDR3: CASSLVGTGHYEQYF. In DNA form, the CDR3 reads TGTGCCAGCAGCTTAGTTGGGACAGGGCACTACGAGCAGTACTTC. The whole variable domain, remainder taken from reference TRBV13 and TRBJ2-7, is AAGVIQSPRHLIKEKRETATLKCYPIPRHDTVYWYQQGPGQDPQFLISFYEKMQSDKGSIPDRFSAQQFSDYHSELNMSSLELGDSALYFCASSLVGTGHYEQYFGPGTRLTVT.

This clone was detected only a few times. The chain is built from TRBV7-2 and TRBJ2-1; D is uncertain. V gave up 5 bases and J gave up 0 bases, with 11 bases separating them. The CDR3 loop spans 15 amino acids. Per germline, CDR1 SGHTA and CDR2 FQGNSA. CDR3 sequence: CASSIGVGSYNEQFF. The CDR3 bases are TGTGCCAGCAGCATCGGAGTGGGCTCCTACAATGAGCAGTTCTTC.

The CDR3 protein is CASSGRGASYNEQFF. CDR3 in DNA: TGTGCCAGCAGCGGACGGGGGGCTTCCTACAATGAGCAGTTCTTC. The chain employs TRBV9 and TRBJ2-1; TRBD2 might be the D (7 bases). CDR3 length equals 15 residues. With 3 bases removed from V and 1 base from J, the gap between germline ends came to 11 bases. Germline values: CDR1 SGDLS, CDR2 YYNGEE.

This clone was seen only once. This chain connects TRBV2 to TRBJ1-5; D is ambiguous. The CDR3 loop spans 13 amino acids. The V and J ends lost 4 bases and 9 bases respectively, with 13 bases between them. Looked up from germline, CDR1 is SNHLY and CDR2 is FYNNEI. CDR3 in amino acids: CASSGPGWRPQHF. The CDR3 DNA sequence: TGTGCCAGCAGTGGACCGGGGTGGCGGCCCCAGCATTTT.

In this sample, this clone turned up once. This chain joins TRBV10-3 and TRBJ2-2; tentative D call: TRBD1 (6 bases). CDR1 is ENHRY and CDR2 is SYGVKD in the germline V gene. This CDR3 region has 14 residues. In nucleotides, the CDR3 is TGTGCATCGGGCAGGGGTGAAAACACCGGGGAGCTGTTTTTT. Its protein product is CASGRGENTGELFF.

The chain combines TRBV9 with TRBJ2-5; no firm D call. CDR3 size: 16 residues. The germline V and J ends were trimmed by 1 base and 5 bases, with 18 bases remaining between them. Germline-derived CDR1 and CDR2 are SGDLS and YYNGEE. CDR3 bases: TGTGCCAGCAGCGTATTTCACAGCAACCCCCTGGAGACCCAGTACTTC. Translating gives CASSVFHSNPLETQYF.

The genes are TRBV18 and TRBJ2-1, with 7 bases fitting TRBD2. The germline V gene has CDR1 KGHSH and CDR2 LQKENI. This CDR3 has 20 amino acids. With 2 bases clipped from V and 9 bases from J, the junction kept 25 bases outside the gene matches. The CDR3 DNA is TGTGCCAGCTCACCAGTCTCGGTGACGGTGGGGCTATGGCGGGAGAGTGAGCAGTTCTTC. Amino acids: CASSPVSVTVGLWRESEQFF.

V is TRBV18 and J is TRBJ2-1; D perhaps matches TRBD1 (6 bases). Between the trimmed V and J ends, which lost 0 bases and 1 base, there was a span of 10 bases. Germline loops: CDR1 KGHSH, CDR2 LQKENI. The CDR3 contains 16 residues. The DNA of the CDR3 is TGTGCCAGCTCACCACCGGCAGGACAGTCCTACAATGAGCAGTTCTTC. This gives the protein CASSPPAGQSYNEQFF.

This rearrangement joins TRBV7-2 to TRBJ2-5; D is unresolved. CDR3 length: 12 amino acids. Deletions cut 5 bases from V and 1 base from J, with 5 bases between. The germline gives CDR1 SGHTA, CDR2 FQGNSA. The CDR3 coding sequence is TGTGCCAGCAGCCCCTCCCAAGAGACCCAGTACTTC. This encodes CASSPSQETQYF.

As for this clone: The germline gene is not matched at one end of the junction; a read error may be the cause. This chain joins TRBV11-2 and TRBJ2-7; weak D call: TRBD1 (6 bases). CDR3 length equals 15 residues. In germline, CDR1 is SGHAT, CDR2 FQNNGV. The CDR3 sequence: CASSGEDSPSSEQYF. The CDR3 nucleotides are TGTGCCAGCAGCGGCGAGGACAGTCCCTCCTCCGAGCAGTACTTC.

The chain has TRBV2 and TRBJ1-5; D perhaps matches TRBD1 (5 bases). This CDR3 contains 17 residues. V gave up 1 base and J gave up 4 bases, with 17 bases separating them. Germline loops: CDR1 SNHLY, CDR2 FYNNEI. This CDR3 is CASSEGAGWGGNQPQHF. As DNA, the CDR3 is TGTGCCAGCAGTGAAGGGGCAGGGTGGGGGGGGAATCAGCCCCAGCATTTT.

The chain has TRBV14 and TRBJ1-1; a weak D match, TRBD1 (5 bases). The CDR3 length is 16 residues. Germline V gives CDR1 SGHDN, CDR2 FVKESK. V was pared by 6 bases and J by 3 bases, with 20 bases between. The CDR3 loop is CASSLTMGQMDTEAFF. The CDR3 DNA sequence: TGTGCCAGCAGTCTTACGATGGGGCAGATGGACACTGAAGCTTTCTTT. Complete variable domain (other parts from reference TRBV14 and TRBJ1-1): EAGVTQFPSHSVIEKGQTVTLRCDPISGHDNLYWYRRVMGKEIKFLLHFVKESKQDESGMPNNRFLAERTGGTYSTLKVQPAELEDSGVYFCASSLTMGQMDTEAFFGQGTRLTVV.

The chain joins TRBV2 to TRBJ1-2, with unresolved D. CDR1 is SNHLY, CDR2 FYNNEI, per germline. This CDR3 spans 11 amino acids. Trimming pared 3 bases from V and 5 bases from J, leaving 4 bases between. The CDR3 DNA is TGTGCCAGCAGTGACCGGTATGGCTACACCTTC. Translation gives CASSDRYGYTF.

The chain recombines TRBV19 with TRBJ1-5, with 7 bases matching TRBD1. Germline values: CDR1 LNHDA, CDR2 SQIVND (reference sequence). The CDR3 length is 17 residues. Trimming cost V 6 bases and J 0 bases; bases outside gene matches: 11. CDR3 sequence (DNA): TGTGCCAGTAGACACAACCGACAGGGAAATAGCAATCAGCCCCAGCATTTT. Translation: CASRHNRQGNSNQPQHF.

This clone was seen once. The chain employs TRBV25-1 and TRBJ2-3; TRBD1 matches 8 bases. This CDR3 has 16 residues. Germline CDR1 is MGHDK and CDR2 is SYGVNS. V was clipped by 8 bases and J by 4 bases; unmatched bases: 14. The CDR3 nucleotides read TGTGCCAGCGCCCCAAACAGGGGGGTCGGCGCAGATACGCAGTATTTT. Translating it yields CASAPNRGVGADTQYF.

This clone has just a few counts. The V call is TRBV9, the J call TRBJ1-5; TRBD1 might be the D (5 bases). Trimming removed 0 bases from V and 2 bases from J, with 6 bases in between. The CDR3 is 14 amino acids. Germline loops: CDR1 SGDLS, CDR2 YYNGEE. CDR3: CASSVGGGNQPQHF. The CDR3, as DNA: TGTGCCAGCAGCGTAGGGGGGGGCAATCAGCCCCAGCATTTT.